This entry features one T cell receptor beta chain sequence. The source of the sample is a study of cytomegalovirus exposure and HLA in healthy donors. This CDR3 is 15 amino acids long. The V end lost 3 bases, the J end lost 0 bases, and 9 bases lay between the germline ends. Germline CDR1 and CDR2: LNHDA and SQIVND (reference sequence). 13 Jbeta primers and 60 Vbeta primers were used for the PCR. Generated by immunoSEQ multiplex PCR, the TCRdb table keeps only in-frame clones and is missing some. The sample includes 63,000 or so clones, 73% of them seen just once. This TCR derives from a man aged 45-65 years in good health and CMV-seronegative. This chain uses TRBV19 with TRBJ1-3, with TRBD1 as a possible D gene (5 bases). The sequencing sample was made of PBMCs. This CDR3 reads CASSMEGTSGNTIYF. The DNA of the CDR3 is TGTGCCAGTAGTATGGAGGGGACCTCTGGAAACACCATATATTTT.